This T cell receptor (beta chain) was found in a study of T cell responses to AZD1222 COVID-19 vaccine. For the study at large: Second-dose groups at about 4 or about 12 weeks were pooled.

Study-wide findings and caveats: Nearly half of spike-specific TCRs reportedly target unmutated variant regions. Females outnumbered males among donors, who were mostly white British; clonal diversity was possibly underestimated. CD4 TCRs linked to vaccination spanned spike, dominating at 160-218 and 743-854.

Regarding this clone: No antigen is known for it.

Produced via immunoSEQ multiplex PCR; TCRdb's table is partial and in-frame only. The sample shows over 100,000 clones, over 75% of them seen only once. V lost 3 bases, J lost 3 bases, and 7 bases stayed unmatched. CDR3 length equals 17 residues. Germline loops: CDR1 SGHNT, CDR2 YYREEE (reference sequence). This sample comprised peripheral blood, obtained on day 0 of AZD1222 vaccination. The chain links TRBV5-4 to TRBJ2-3; 13 bases are a match to TRBD2. This clonotype originated in an adult in good health. The CDR3 protein is CASSYLLAGGGTDTQYF. CDR3 sequence (DNA): TGTGCCAGCAGCTACCTACTAGCGGGAGGGGGGACAGATACGCAGTATTTT.